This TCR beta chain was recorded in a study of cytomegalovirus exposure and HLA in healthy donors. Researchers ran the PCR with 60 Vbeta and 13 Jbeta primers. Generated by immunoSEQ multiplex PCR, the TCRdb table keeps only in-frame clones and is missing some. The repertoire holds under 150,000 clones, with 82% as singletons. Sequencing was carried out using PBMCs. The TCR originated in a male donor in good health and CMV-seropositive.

The CDR3 spells CASSSFESYEQYF. The DNA for the CDR3 is TGTGCCAGCAGTTCCTTTGAGTCCTACGAGCAGTACTTC. This chain connects TRBV27 to TRBJ2-7, with unresolved D. The CDR3 totals 13 residues. Germline loops: CDR1 MNHEY, CDR2 SMNVEV (reference sequence). V lost 4 bases and J lost 1, with 8 bases in between.